This passage covers 26 T cell receptor gamma chains from one sample sequenced in a study of Vδ1+ human thymocytes. Extracted RNA was reverse transcribed into cDNA. Pooled V-gene forward primers with one constant-region reverse primer generated the CDR3 amplicons by multiplex PCR. TCRdb redid the clone calls on the multiplex PCR reads with CATT. The top ten hold 2% of the sample, which has about 11,000 gamma-chain clones, around 42% seen once. These receptors lack a known antigen. Whole-study findings and limits: Highly polyclonal TRG and TRD repertoires with Gaussian CDR3 length distributions appeared in thymus.

Source material: Vdelta1+ gamma-delta thymocytes from the thymus. Described subset: FACS-sorted CD3+ TCRalphabeta- TCRVdelta1+ TCRVdelta2- thymocytes. The origin of the receptors is a boy under two years old who had congenital heart surgery.

The chain employs TRGV9 and TRGJ1 or TRGJ2. V shed 0 bases and J 7 bases; nucleotides not matched to a gene: 15. The CDR3 extends over 16 amino acids. Germline V gene lookup returns CDR1 GITISATS and CDR2 ISYDGTV (reference sequence). The CDR3 loop is CALWEVPPYFDYKKLF. The CDR3 coding sequence is TGTGCCTTGTGGGAGGTGCCCCCTTATTTTGACTATAAGAAACTCTTT.

The rearrangement joins TRGV4 to TRGJP1. No J gene is reported in TCRdb; it was inferred here by comparing the DNA with germline. Germline-derived CDR1 and CDR2 are EGSTGY and YDSYTSSV. V lost 4 bases and J lost 10; bases outside the gene matches: 9. This CDR3 has 13 amino acids. The chain's CDR3 is CATWDRRLWFKIF. Written as DNA, the CDR3 is TGTGCCACCTGGGACAGGCGCCTTTGGTTCAAGATATTT.

Of note for this clone: The junction departs from germline at one end; a sequencing error may be responsible. V usage is TRGV8 and J usage is TRGJ1 or TRGJ2. No J gene was available from TCRdb, and it was assigned here by a germline match of the DNA. The CDR3 is made up of 13 amino acids. Germline V lookup: CDR1 VENAVY, CDR2 YDSYNSRV. The DNA of the CDR3 is TGTGCCGCCTGGGATAGCGGTTATTATAAGAAACTCTTT. It is translated as CAAWDSGYYKKLF.

The chain carries TRGV8 and TRGJ1 or TRGJ2. TCRdb gives no J gene; it was assigned here by matching the DNA to germline. The CDR3 runs to 13 residues. Germline-derived CDR1 and CDR2 are VENAVY and YDSYNSRV. V was pared by 6 bases and J by 12 bases, with 17 bases of the junction left unmatched. The CDR3 region is CATWLLIIHRKLF. The DNA for the CDR3 is TGTGCCACCTGGCTTCTTATTATCCACAGGAAACTCTTT.

The chain couples TRGV5 to TRGJ1 or TRGJ2. TCRdb carries no J gene annotation; the J gene was assigned here by matching the DNA with germline. CDR1 and CDR2 (germline): VINAFY, YDVSNSKD. CDR3 length equals 15 residues. Losses at the gene ends were 3 bases for V and 0 bases for J; bases not matched to a gene: 8. CDR3 nucleotides: TGTGCCACCTGGGACGAGGTACCGAATTATTATAAGAAACTCTTT. Translating gives CATWDEVPNYYKKLF.

The J gene is TRGJ1 or TRGJ2, while no V gene call was made. The CDR3 is 11 residues long. The CDR3 reads CATWSRYKKLF. The CDR3 bases are TGTGCCACCTGGTCGCGGTATAAGAAACTCTTT.

This rearrangement joins TRGV5 to TRGJ1 or TRGJ2. J was trimmed by 3 bases and V by 3 bases; bases with no gene match: 14. This CDR3 is 16 amino acids long. The germline CDR1 and CDR2 sequences are VINAFY and YDVSNSKD. The CDR3 reads CATWDGTAKGYYKKLF. The CDR3, as DNA: TGTGCCACCTGGGACGGGACCGCCAAGGGTTATTATAAGAAACTCTTT.

Comments on this clone: Mismatch with germline at one junction end may stem from a read error. The V and J genes are TRGV3 and TRGJ1 or TRGJ2. Since TCRdb gives no J gene, matching the DNA to germline was used here to assign it. The CDR3 covers 11 residues. The germline CDR1 and CDR2 sequences are VTNTFY and YDVSTARD (reference sequence). DNA for the CDR3: TGTGCCGCCTGGGACAGGCGGAAGAAACTCTTT. It encodes CAAWDRRKKLF.

This rearrangement joins TRGV4 to TRGJ1 or TRGJ2. The trim removed 0 bases at V and 3 bases at J, leaving 8 bases unmatched. Germline V gene sequence: CDR1 EGSTGY, CDR2 YDSYTSSV. The CDR3 has 15 amino acids. The CDR3 DNA reads TGTGCCACCTGGGATGGGCTGGTAGTTTATTATAAGAAACTCTTT. Translation gives CATWDGLVVYYKKLF.

This clone has only a few counts. The chain carries TRGV9 and TRGJ1 or TRGJ2. V lost 6 bases and J lost 0; bases outside the gene matches: 5. Germline CDR1 and CDR2: GITISATS and ISYDGTV (reference sequence). The CDR3 extends over 13 amino acids. In DNA, the CDR3 is TGTGCCTTGTGGCTTTCGAATTATTATAAGAAACTCTTT. It translates to CALWLSNYYKKLF.

The chain combines TRGV3 with TRGJP2. The trim removed 4 bases at V and 4 bases at J, leaving 3 bases unmatched. Germline-derived CDR1 and CDR2 are VTNTFY and YDVSTARD (reference sequence). The CDR3 spans 13 residues. The CDR3 DNA is TGTGCCACCTGGGAGTTTAGTGATTGGATCAAGACGTTT. It yields the protein CATWEFSDWIKTF.

This clone was detected a few times. V gene TRGV5 combines with J gene TRGJ1 or TRGJ2. Germline V lookup: CDR1 VINAFY, CDR2 YDVSNSKD. The J segment lost 3 bases and the V segment lost 6 bases, leaving 2 bases of the junction unmatched. The CDR3 has 11 residues. CDR3 nucleotides: TGTGCCACCTGGCTTTATTATAAGAAACTCTTT. Translated: CATWLYYKKLF.

Turning to this clone: The same CDR3 arises from other DNA sequences in this sample as well. V is TRGV9 and J is TRGJ1 or TRGJ2. Germline V gives CDR1 GITISATS, CDR2 ISYDGTV (reference sequence). Trimming cost V 0 bases and J 7 bases; bases outside gene matches: 6. The CDR3 spans 13 residues. CDR3 loop: CALWEVRFYKKLF. The CDR3, as DNA: TGTGCCTTGTGGGAGGTGCGGTTCTATAAGAAACTCTTT.

This rearrangement joins TRGV3 to TRGJP1. In the absence of a J gene in TCRdb, the DNA was matched to germline to assign it here. The V segment lost 0 bases and the J segment 8 bases; nucleotides outside the gene matches: 6. Germline V CDR1 and CDR2: VTNTFY, YDVSTARD (reference sequence). This CDR3 has 14 amino acids. CDR3: CATWDRRGGWFKIF. The DNA for the CDR3 is TGTGCCACCTGGGACAGGCGGGGAGGTTGGTTCAAGATATTT.

Of note for this clone: Within the sample, other DNA sequences also encode this same CDR3. The V and J genes are TRGV5 and TRGJ1 or TRGJ2. This CDR3 is built from 10 residues. Trimming cost V 0 bases and J 12 bases; bases outside gene matches: 2. Per germline, CDR1 VINAFY and CDR2 YDVSNSKD. CDR3 coding DNA: TGTGCCACCTGGGACAGGCTGAAACTCTTT. This translates into CATWDRLKLF.

The rearrangement joins TRGV4 to TRGJP2. The J gene, not given by TCRdb, was assigned here from a germline match of the nucleotide sequence. Trimming removed 0 bases from V and 1 base from J; junction bases left unmatched: 5. The CDR3 has 16 amino acids. Germline CDR1 is EGSTGY and CDR2 is YDSYTSSV. The CDR3 spells CATWDGRGSSDWIKTF. DNA for the CDR3: TGTGCCACCTGGGATGGGCGTGGTAGTAGTGATTGGATCAAGACGTTT.

The J gene is TRGJ1 or TRGJ2, while no V gene call was made. The CDR3 totals 9 residues. This CDR3 reads CATRHKKLF. The DNA of the CDR3 is TGTGCCACCCGGCATAAGAAACTCTTT.

The table lists this clone with a few counts. The chain joins TRGV5 to TRGJ1 or TRGJ2. Trimming cost V 0 bases and J 7 bases; bases outside gene matches: 9. Germline CDR1 and CDR2: VINAFY and YDVSNSKD. This CDR3 is built from 14 residues. In nucleotides, the CDR3 is TGTGCCACCTGGGACAGGCCAGAAGAATATAAGAAACTCTTT. It encodes CATWDRPEEYKKLF.

The J gene is TRGJ1 or TRGJ2, the V gene TRGV3. This CDR3 is 11 amino acids long. In germline, CDR1 is VTNTFY, CDR2 YDVSTARD (reference sequence). The junction had 4 bases not matched to a gene; V was cut back by 1 base and J by 10 bases. Here the CDR3 DNA reads TGTGCCACCTGGGACAGAGGCAAGAAACTCTTT. The encoded protein is CATWDRGKKLF.

As to this clone: At one of its ends the junction is not consistent with the germline gene, which may arise from a read error. This sequence joins TRGV9 and TRGJP. Germline V gene lookup returns CDR1 GITISATS and CDR2 ISYDGTV (reference sequence). This CDR3 has 17 residues. The CDR3: CALWEVQAELGKKIKVF. As DNA, the CDR3 is TGTGCCTTGTGGGAGGTGCAGGCCGAGTTGGGCAAAAAAATCAAGGTCTTT.

As for this clone: One junction end disagrees with the germline gene, perhaps due to a read error. The chain joins TRGV9 to TRGJ1 or TRGJ2. TCRdb leaves out the J gene; it was filled in here by matching the DNA to germline. The CDR3 length is 13 residues. Per germline, CDR1 GITISATS and CDR2 ISYDGTV (reference sequence). The CDR3 bases are TGTGCCTTGTGGGTGGTGGTATTCCCTAAGAAACTCTTT. It encodes CALWVVVFPKKLF.

The chain uses TRGV3 and TRGJ1 or TRGJ2. Here the J gene was assigned by germline matching of the DNA, as TCRdb has none. CDR3 length equals 15 residues. The V gene end was trimmed by 0 bases and the J gene end by 4 bases; junction bases not matched to a gene: 9. Germline V gene data show CDR1 as VTNTFY and CDR2 as YDVSTARD (reference sequence). CDR3 sequence: CATWDRRGAYYKKLF. In nucleotides, the CDR3 is TGTGCCACCTGGGACAGGCGCGGTGCCTATTATAAGAAACTCTTT.

This chain uses TRGV4 with TRGJ1 or TRGJ2. The CDR3 is made up of 12 amino acids. The germline CDR1 and CDR2 sequences are EGSTGY and YDSYTSSV. After removal of 4 bases from V and 3 bases from J, the junction contained 3 bases not matched to a gene. CDR3 protein: CATWERYYKKLF. The CDR3 DNA sequence: TGTGCCACCTGGGAGCGTTATTATAAGAAACTCTTT.

TRGV9 is the V gene, and the J gene was not called. The CDR3 runs to 11 residues. Per germline, CDR1 GITISATS and CDR2 ISYDGTV (reference sequence). The CDR3 bases are TGTGCCTTGTGGGGGCGGGCGAAGAAGCTCTTT. The encoded protein is CALWGRAKKLF.

A word on this clone: Germline is not matched at one junction end, which may reflect a read error. The rearrangement joins TRGV4 to TRGJ1 or TRGJ2. Since TCRdb gives no J gene, matching the DNA to germline was used here to assign it. Germline V gives CDR1 EGSTGY, CDR2 YDSYTSSV. This CDR3 has 14 amino acids. CDR3 nucleotide sequence: TGTGCCACCTGGGCTGGGGGGTCGAATTATAAGAAACTCTTT. This translates into CATWAGGSNYKKLF.

Concerning this clone itself: The sample has other DNA sequences that encode this CDR3 too. The genes are TRGV4 and TRGJ1 or TRGJ2. The ends lost 0 bases at V and 5 bases at J; junction bases unmatched: 4. The CDR3 has 13 amino acids. Germline lookup yields CDR1 EGSTGY and CDR2 YDSYTSSV. This CDR3 is CATWDGRDYKKLF. For the CDR3, the DNA is TGTGCCACCTGGGATGGGCGGGATTATAAGAAACTCTTT.